This T cell receptor beta chain was sequenced during a study of blood T cell repertoires in COVID-19. Germline V lookup: CDR1 LNHDA, CDR2 SQIVND (reference sequence). This CDR3 comprises 13 residues. V shed 9 bases and J shed 5 bases, with 16 bases lying between them. Clones were sequenced by immunoSEQ multiplex PCR, and TCRdb holds only the in-frame ones, with some missing. The table has about 200,000 clones, 70% to 90% seen once. Seattle patients were enrolled during active infection and followed longitudinally. This receptor was identified in a man aged 50 or older with COVID-19, enrolled during active disease. V and J are TRBV19 and TRBJ1-2; D not certain. The sequenced sample was peripheral blood. CDR3 nucleotides: TGTGCCAGCGGATTGGGCCACCAATATGGCTACACCTTC. Its protein is CASGLGHQYGYTF.